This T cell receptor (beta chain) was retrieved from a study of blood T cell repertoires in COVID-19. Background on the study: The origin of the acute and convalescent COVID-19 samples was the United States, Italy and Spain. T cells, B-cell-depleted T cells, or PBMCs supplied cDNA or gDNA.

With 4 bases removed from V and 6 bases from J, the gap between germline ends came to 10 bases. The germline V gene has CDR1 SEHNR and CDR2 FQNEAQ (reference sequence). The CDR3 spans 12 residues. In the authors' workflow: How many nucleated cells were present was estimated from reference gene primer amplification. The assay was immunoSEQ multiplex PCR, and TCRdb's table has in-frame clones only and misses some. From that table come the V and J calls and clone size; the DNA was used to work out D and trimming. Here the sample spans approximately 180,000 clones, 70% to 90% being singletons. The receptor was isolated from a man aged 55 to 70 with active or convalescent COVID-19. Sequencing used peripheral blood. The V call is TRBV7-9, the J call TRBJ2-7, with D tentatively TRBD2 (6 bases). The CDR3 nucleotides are TGTGCCAGCAGCTGGGACTGGGGCGAGCAGTACTTC. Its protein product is CASSWDWGEQYF.